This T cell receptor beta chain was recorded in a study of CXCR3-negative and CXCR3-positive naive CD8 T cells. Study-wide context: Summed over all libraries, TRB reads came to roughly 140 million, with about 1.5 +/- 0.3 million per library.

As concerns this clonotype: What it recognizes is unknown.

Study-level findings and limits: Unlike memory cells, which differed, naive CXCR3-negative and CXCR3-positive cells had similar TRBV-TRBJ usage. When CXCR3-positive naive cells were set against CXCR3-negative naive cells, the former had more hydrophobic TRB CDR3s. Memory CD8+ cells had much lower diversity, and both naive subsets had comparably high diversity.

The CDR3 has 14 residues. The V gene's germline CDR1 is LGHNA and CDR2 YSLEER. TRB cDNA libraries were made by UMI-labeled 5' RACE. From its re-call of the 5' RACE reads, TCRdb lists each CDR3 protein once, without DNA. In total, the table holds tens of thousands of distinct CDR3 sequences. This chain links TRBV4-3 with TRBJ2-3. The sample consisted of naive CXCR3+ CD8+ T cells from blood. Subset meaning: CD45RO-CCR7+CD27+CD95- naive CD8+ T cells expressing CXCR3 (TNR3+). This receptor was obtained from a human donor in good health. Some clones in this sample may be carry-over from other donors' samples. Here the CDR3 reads CASSQDPSSATQYF.